This T cell receptor beta chain comes out of a study of shared clonotypes between healthy human individuals. Broader study findings: All-four-donor shared clonotypes had higher generation probabilities than non-shared clonotypes did. Generally, naive subsets came out with larger estimated richness than memory subsets. Only blood underwent sampling, and tissue repertoires likely differ. When naive CD4 clonotypes were compared across several donors, approximately 5% were shared.

The data were produced by immunoSEQ multiplex PCR, yet TCRdb's version contains in-frame clones alone and is incomplete. This sample carries 2 million or so clones, approximately 94% of them seen once, and the ten largest clones take 1% to 1.3%. To note about this clone: The antigen remains unidentified.

Positive CCR7 selection of CD45RO-negative cells yielded the naive CD8 cells, and terminally differentiated effector memory CD45RA+ cells were excluded. V was clipped by 1 base and J by 6 bases, with 16 bases between them. This CDR3 has 15 amino acids. CDR1 is PRHDT, CDR2 FYEKMQ, per germline (reference sequence). The chain combines TRBV13 with TRBJ2-7; D tentatively fits TRBD1 or TRBD2 (5 bases each). The specimen was naive CD8+ T cells sorted from blood. The sequence came from a man between 18 and 29 years old in good health. The CDR3 coding sequence is TGTGCCAGCAGCTTAGAGGTTCGGGGCGGTTCCGAGCAGTACTTC. Protein: CASSLEVRGGSEQYF.